This T cell receptor (beta chain) originates from a study of blood T cell repertoires in COVID-19. Across the study: The United States, Italy and Spain supplied acute and convalescent COVID-19 samples.

In the source study's methods: For nucleated cells, counts were estimated from reference gene primer amplification. TCRdb keeps only in-frame clones here, not all; method: immunoSEQ multiplex PCR. That table is the source of V, J and clone size, and D and trimming were worked out from the DNA. The sample has about 150,000 clones, over 70% seen once. J was trimmed by 10 bases and V by 8 bases; bases with no gene match: 3. The CDR3 has 11 amino acids. Sequenced: peripheral blood. The J gene is TRBJ2-2, the V gene TRBV12-3 or TRBV12-4; 8 nucleotides agree with TRBD1. The clonotype originates from a human donor in a cohort sampled during active COVID-19. This CDR3 is CASAGGKELFF. The CDR3 bases are TGTGCCAGCGCAGGGGGCAAGGAGCTGTTTTTT.